The TCR beta chain under discussion was sequenced for a study of T-cell reconstitution after alpha-beta-depleted transplantation in children. Germline V gives CDR1 LGHNA, CDR2 YNFKEQ. Trimming removed 0 bases from V and 5 bases from J; junction bases left unmatched: 12. The CDR3 is 17 amino acids. Unique molecular identifiers tagged the TCRbeta library. TCRdb redid the calling of the PCR reads with MiXCR, one entry per CDR3 protein. This table holds about 830,000 distinct CDR3 sequences, 16% found once. Remarks on this clonotype: Its antigen is undetermined.

Study results and limitations: Some patients' high day-60 TCRbeta diversity was attributed to recipient cells surviving conditioning.

This specimen was PBMCs, mostly from graft donor cells, taken 360 days after TCRalphabeta/CD19-depleted stem cell transplant. V gene TRBV4-2 combines with J gene TRBJ2-5, with TRBD2 matching 7 bases. The clonotype comes from a male patient younger than 18 who had a stem cell transplant for acute lymphoblastic leukemia, so the T cells may come from the graft donor. The CDR3 here is CASSQEVGGGRRETQYF. The CDR3, as DNA: TGTGCCAGCAGCCAAGAGGTTGGCGGCGGGAGAAGGGAGACCCAGTACTTC.